This TCR beta chain was obtained from a study of blood T cell repertoires in COVID-19. This clone was found once. The method was immunoSEQ multiplex PCR; TCRdb's version includes in-frame clones alone and lacks a portion of them. The sample records some 200,000 clones, approximately 82% being singletons. Germline CDR1 SGHAT, CDR2 FQNNGV. The CDR3 runs to 13 residues. V was shortened by 1 base and J by 5 bases, with 7 bases between the two germline ends. The sequencing input was peripheral blood. The chain combines TRBV11-2 with TRBJ2-3, with D uncertain. The TCR comes from a human donor with acute or convalescent COVID-19. The donor label of this sample is uncertain. Written as DNA, the CDR3 is TGTGCCAGCAGCTTAGCCCACGGAGATACGCAGTATTTT. Translating it yields CASSLAHGDTQYF. Complete variable domain (other parts from reference TRBV11-2 and TRBJ2-3): EAGVAQSPRYKIIEKRQSVAFWCNPISGHATLYWYQQILGQGPKLLIQFQNNGVVDDSQLPKDRFSAERLKGVDSTLKIQPAKLEDSAVYLCASSLAHGDTQYFGPGTRLTVL.